Below, 29 T cell receptor beta chains from the same sample are listed, as sequenced in a study of T cells after posttransplantation cyclophosphamide. The repertoire was sequenced with immunoSEQ multiplex PCR; TCRdb's copy has only in-frame clones and lacks some. The data contain approximately 32,000 clones, around 90% of them singletons. The source material was PBMCs. The receptor set was obtained from a woman in her thirties or forties with a blood cancer, CMV-positive, and with a related stem cell donor.

The V gene is TRBV5-1, the J gene TRBJ1-2; D might be TRBD1 (6 bases). The CDR3 sequence is 13 residues long. Germline V lookup: CDR1 SGHRS, CDR2 YFSETQ. The V end was cut by 4 bases, the J end by 7 bases, with 14 bases between. CDR3 in DNA: TGCGCCAGCAGCCCAGAGAGGGGGGGTGGCTACACCTTC. Encoded protein: CASSPERGGGYTF.

CDR3 sequence reads: CASSLSGAGSNIQYF. In nucleotides, the CDR3 is TGTGCCAGCAGTTTATCGGGAGCGGGATCGAACATTCAGTACTTC. The chain employs TRBV27 and TRBJ2-4; 7 bases are shared with TRBD2. The J segment lost 7 bases and the V segment lost 0 bases, leaving 6 bases of the junction unmatched. The CDR3 runs to 15 residues. Germline-derived CDR1 and CDR2 are MNHEY and SMNVEV (reference sequence).

The rearrangement joins TRBV5-1 to TRBJ2-7, with TRBD1 matching over 7 bases. V trimming: 2 bases; J trimming: 2 bases; junction bases outside the gene matches: 4. The CDR3 is 14 amino acids. CDR1 SGHRS and CDR2 YFSETQ come from the germline V gene. The CDR3 region has the DNA TGCGCCAGCAGCTTAACACAGGGGACCTACGAGCAGTACTTC. Its protein is CASSLTQGTYEQYF. The entire variable domain, with the rest obtained from reference TRBV5-1 and TRBJ2-7, is as follows: KAGVTQTPRYLIKTRGQQVTLSCSPISGHRSVSWYQQTPGQGLQFLFEYFSETQRNKGNFPGRFSGRQFSNSRSEMNVSTLELGDSALYLCASSLTQGTYEQYFGPGTRLTVT.

The chain links TRBV19 to TRBJ1-1; D possibly corresponds to TRBD1 (6 bases). The CDR3 sequence is 14 residues long. Germline V CDR1 and CDR2: LNHDA, SQIVND (reference sequence). Between the trimmed V and J ends, which lost 1 base and 3 bases, there was a span of 9 bases. The CDR3 region is CASSIVEGDTEAFF. The DNA for the CDR3 is TGTGCCAGTAGTATAGTCGAGGGGGACACTGAAGCTTTCTTT. The full variable domain, with the rest looked up from reference TRBV19 and TRBJ1-1, is DGGITQSPKYLFRKEGQNVTLSCEQNLNHDAMYWYRQDPGQGLRLIYYSQIVNDFQKGDIAEGYSVSREKKESFPLTVTSAQKNPTAFYLCASSIVEGDTEAFFGQGTRLTVV.

V is TRBV7-9 and J is TRBJ2-7; maybe TRBD2 (6 bases). The CDR3 loop spans 14 amino acids. Trimming removed 1 base from V and 3 bases from J, with 10 bases in between. Germline CDR1 and CDR2: SEHNR and FQNEAQ (reference sequence). The DNA for the CDR3 is TGTGCCAGCAGCTTAGGACTAGGAGGCTACGAGCAGTACTTC. It yields the protein CASSLGLGGYEQYF.

The V gene is TRBV28, the J gene TRBJ1-2; weak D call: TRBD1 (6 bases). The CDR3 totals 15 residues. V was pared by 5 bases and J by 3 bases, with 16 bases between. Germline-derived CDR1 and CDR2 are MDHEN and SYDVKM. CDR3 amino acids: CASSPGDGKYYGYTF. In DNA, the CDR3 is TGTGCCAGCAGTCCAGGGGACGGAAAGTACTATGGCTACACCTTC.

V is TRBV4-3 and J is TRBJ1-2; no reliable D call. This CDR3 comprises 14 residues. Germline V gene sequence: CDR1 LGHNA, CDR2 YSLEER. V lost 0 bases to trimming and J lost 3 bases, with 8 bases between them. As DNA, the CDR3 is TGCGCCAGCAGCCAAGAGGACTGGGACTATGGCTACACCTTC. Translating gives CASSQEDWDYGYTF.

The V gene is TRBV15, the J gene TRBJ2-5, with TRBD1 matching over 9 bases. The CDR3 runs 14 residues. In germline, CDR1 is LNHNV, CDR2 YYDKDF (reference sequence). With V trimmed by 4 bases and J by 2 bases, 2 bases remained unmatched. The CDR3 protein is CATSKDRGQETQYF. CDR3 coding DNA: TGTGCCACCAGCAAGGACAGGGGACAAGAGACCCAGTACTTC. The complete variable domain, with remaining parts taken from reference TRBV15 and TRBJ2-5, reads DAMVIQNPRYQVTQFGKPVTLSCSQTLNHNVMYWYQQKSSQAPKLLFHYYDKDFNNEADTPDNFQSRRPNTSFCFLDIRSPGLGDTAMYLCATSKDRGQETQYFGPGTRLLVL.

This chain uses TRBV5-1 with TRBJ2-1; D perhaps matches TRBD2 (6 bases). V shed 5 bases and J shed 4 bases, with 16 bases lying between them. The CDR3 length is 15 residues. The V gene's germline CDR1 is SGHRS and CDR2 YFSETQ. In DNA, the CDR3 is TGCGCCAGCAGACCGGGGGAGCGGCGGTACAATGAGCAGTTCTTC. Translation gives CASRPGERRYNEQFF.

V usage is TRBV18 and J usage is TRBJ1-2; D is uncertain. Per the germline V gene, CDR1 is KGHSH and CDR2 is LQKENI. With 3 bases removed from V and 6 bases from J, the gap between germline ends came to 14 bases. This CDR3 has 14 residues. The CDR3 DNA reads TGTGCCAGCTCACCGCTCGACAAGCAGGATGGCTACACCTTC. Translating gives CASSPLDKQDGYTF. The whole variable domain, filled in from reference TRBV18 and TRBJ1-2, reads NAGVMQNPRHLVRRRGQEARLRCSPMKGHSHVYWYRQLPEEGLKFMVYLQKENIIDESGMPKERFSAEFPKEGPSILRIQQVVRGDSAAYFCASSPLDKQDGYTFGSGTRLTVV.

CDR3 nucleotides: TGCGCCAGCAGCCAATTAACGGGTCTTTCCTACGAGCAGTACTTC. Amino acids: CASSQLTGLSYEQYF. The V gene is TRBV4-3, the J gene TRBJ2-7; D is undetermined. This CDR3 is 15 amino acids long. Germline V gene lookup returns CDR1 LGHNA and CDR2 YSLEER. Trimming removed 2 bases at V and 1 base at J, with 12 bases between.

V and J are TRBV2 and TRBJ2-3; 8 bases fit TRBD1. The CDR3 is 14 amino acids. With 6 bases clipped from V and 2 bases from J, the junction kept 4 bases outside the gene matches. Germline lookup yields CDR1 SNHLY and CDR2 FYNNEI. CDR3 sequence reads: CASRWTGNTDTQYF. The DNA of the CDR3 is TGTGCCAGCAGGTGGACAGGGAACACAGATACGCAGTATTTT.

This clone is a singleton in its sample. The chain is built from TRBV28 and TRBJ2-5; a weak D match, TRBD2 (7 bases). V lost 5 bases, J lost 5 bases, and 27 bases lay in between. The CDR3 totals 18 residues. Germline V lookup: CDR1 MDHEN, CDR2 SYDVKM. The CDR3 region has the DNA TGTGCCAGCAGTCCCGGATATCTGGGGGCTCCCGGGGGGGAGACCCAGTACTTC. Protein sequence: CASSPGYLGAPGGETQYF.

The chain employs TRBV4-2 and TRBJ2-7; perhaps TRBD2 as D (6 bases). The CDR3 length is 13 residues. CDR1 and CDR2 from the germline V gene are LGHNA and YNFKEQ. The germline V and J ends were trimmed by 1 base and 5 bases, with 9 bases remaining between them. In DNA, the CDR3 is TGTGCCAGCAGCCAAGGGAGGGGCGACGAGCAGTACTTC. It encodes CASSQGRGDEQYF.

J is TRBJ1-3 and V is TRBV15, with a possible D match to TRBD1 (5 bases). Germline V CDR1 and CDR2: LNHNV, YYDKDF (reference sequence). Trimming took off 0 bases at V and 0 bases at J, with 12 bases between the two ends. This CDR3 contains 17 residues. As DNA, the CDR3 is TGTGCCACCAGCAGAGATGTCGGGGGTCTCTCTGGAAACACCATATATTTT. This codes for CATSRDVGGLSGNTIYF.

V usage is TRBV5-4 and J usage is TRBJ2-7; the D gene is possibly TRBD1 (6 bases). In germline, CDR1 is SGHNT, CDR2 YYREEE (reference sequence). The CDR3 sequence is 14 residues long. V lost 0 bases to trimming and J lost 0 bases, with 7 bases between them. In DNA, the CDR3 is TGTGCCAGCAGCTTGGCGACAGGCTCCTACGAGCAGTACTTC. Its translation: CASSLATGSYEQYF.

This chain joins TRBV11-2 and TRBJ2-3; TRBD1 agrees at 7 bases. This CDR3 is built from 16 residues. CDR1 is SGHAT and CDR2 is FQNNGV in the germline V gene. The trim removed 2 bases at V and 0 bases at J, leaving 5 bases unmatched. The CDR3, as DNA: TGTGCCAGCAGCTTAAGGGACAGCCTTAGCACAGATACGCAGTATTTT. This sequence encodes CASSLRDSLSTDTQYF.

V usage is TRBV5-4 and J usage is TRBJ2-7; 8 nucleotides line up with TRBD1. This CDR3 has 15 residues. The germline V gene encodes CDR1 SGHNT and CDR2 YYREEE (reference sequence). V dropped 4 bases and J dropped 5; count of bases not matched to a gene: 11. CDR3 loop: CASSPGGRGRDEQYF. The CDR3 DNA reads as TGTGCCAGCAGCCCCGGAGGCAGGGGGCGAGACGAGCAGTACTTC.

This chain links TRBV9 with TRBJ2-5, with D possibly matching TRBD2 (6 bases). This CDR3 is 16 amino acids long. V was cut by 0 bases and J by 2 bases, with 14 bases left in between. Germline CDR1 SGDLS, CDR2 YYNGEE. CDR3: CASSVAGGYAQETQYF. CDR3 nucleotide sequence: TGTGCCAGCAGCGTAGCCGGAGGGTACGCTCAAGAGACCCAGTACTTC.

The table lists this clone with a count of one. The chain couples TRBV11-3 to TRBJ1-3, with D possibly matching TRBD1 (5 bases). V was cut by 5 bases and J by 1 base, with 12 bases left in between. The CDR3 runs to 15 residues. Germline V gene sequence: CDR1 SGHNT, CDR2 YENEEA. This CDR3 reads CASSRNRGSGNTIYF. For the CDR3, the DNA is TGTGCCAGCAGCCGTAATAGGGGATCTGGAAACACCATATATTTT. Full variable domain (remainder filled in from reference TRBV11-3 and TRBJ1-3): EAGVVQSPRYKIIEKKQPVAFWCNPISGHNTLYWYLQNLGQGPELLIRYENEEAVDDSQLPKDRFSAERLKGVDSTLKIQPAELGDSAVYLCASSRNRGSGNTIYFGEGSWLTVV.

The chain employs TRBV27 and TRBJ1-2; D call uncertain. The CDR3 sequence is 13 residues long. V lost 3 bases, J lost 7 bases, and 12 bases lay in between. Germline-derived CDR1 and CDR2 are MNHEY and SMNVEV (reference sequence). The chain's CDR3 is CASSFTGKSGYTF. The CDR3 DNA is TGTGCCAGCAGTTTCACGGGAAAGAGTGGCTACACCTTC.

The sample holds one count of this clone. V is TRBV5-1 and J is TRBJ1-5; 8 bases agree with TRBD1. This CDR3 has 14 residues. Germline trimming cut 4 bases from V and 7 bases from J; bases unmatched to any gene: 7. Germline lookup yields CDR1 SGHRS and CDR2 YFSETQ. CDR3 loop: CASSQTGVGQPQHF. The CDR3 DNA sequence: TGCGCCAGCAGCCAGACAGGGGTCGGACAGCCCCAGCATTTT.

Comment on this clone: Different DNA sequences within this sample yield the same CDR3. The chain joins TRBV20-1 to TRBJ1-1, with no clear D. CDR3 length equals 11 residues. From germline, CDR1 is DFQATT and CDR2 SNEGSKA (reference sequence). V was trimmed by 6 bases and J by 1 base, leaving 6 bases between them. This chain's CDR3 is CSARQNTEAFF. DNA for the CDR3: TGCAGTGCGAGGCAGAACACTGAAGCTTTCTTT.

The chain links TRBV27 to TRBJ2-7; D gene ambiguous. Trimming took 0 bases from V and 0 from J, leaving 6 bases between them. Per the germline V gene, CDR1 is MNHEY and CDR2 is SMNVEV (reference sequence). There are 14 residues in the CDR3. The CDR3 region is CASSLSSGSYEQYF. CDR3 nucleotides: TGTGCCAGCAGTTTATCATCAGGCTCCTACGAGCAGTACTTC.

The J gene is TRBJ1-4, the V gene TRBV27; D remains unclear. Germline loops: CDR1 MNHEY, CDR2 SMNVEV (reference sequence). The CDR3 has 13 amino acids. Trimming shortened V by 3 bases and J by 4 bases, and 6 bases separated the two germline ends. Written as DNA, the CDR3 is TGTGCCAGCAGTTTTAGATTTAATGAAAAACTGTTTTTT. This translates into CASSFRFNEKLFF.

The V call is TRBV2, the J call TRBJ2-6, with D perhaps TRBD2 (5 bases). V lost 6 bases and J lost 0, with 18 bases in between. The CDR3 covers 18 residues. CDR1 and CDR2 from the germline V gene are SNHLY and FYNNEI. The CDR3 is CASSEKSGLSSGANVLTF. CDR3 DNA: TGTGCCAGCAGCGAGAAATCAGGACTGAGCTCTGGGGCCAACGTCCTGACTTTC.

V usage is TRBV11-2 and J usage is TRBJ2-7; 12 bases map to TRBD2. Germline assignment: CDR1 SGHAT and CDR2 FQNNGV. This CDR3 comprises 15 residues. V trimming: 5 bases; J trimming: 4 bases; junction bases outside the gene matches: 6. Written as DNA, the CDR3 is TGTGCCAGCAGCCGCACTAGCGGGGGGACTTACGAGCAGTACTTC. Translated: CASSRTSGGTYEQYF.

The chain joins TRBV2 to TRBJ2-1; 11 bases agree with TRBD2. The length of the CDR3 is 15 residues. Trimming cost V 7 bases and J 5 bases; bases outside gene matches: 7. From germline, CDR1 is SNHLY and CDR2 FYNNEI. This CDR3 is CASITGTSGNNEQFF. The CDR3 DNA reads TGTGCCAGCATCACCGGGACTAGCGGAAACAATGAGCAGTTCTTC.

V usage is TRBV25-1 and J usage is TRBJ1-2, with 9 positions matching TRBD1. The CDR3 length is 14 residues. The germline V gene has CDR1 MGHDK and CDR2 SYGVNS. Germline trimming cut 8 bases from V and 7 bases from J; bases unmatched to any gene: 11. CDR3 DNA: TGTGCCAGCCATGCCGGGACAGGGATTTCTGGCTACACCTTC. It yields the protein CASHAGTGISGYTF.